The 14 T cell receptor beta chains below were found in one sample sequenced in a study of regulatory T cells in long-lasting Graves disease (dated by TCRdb to the early 2020s). The library relied on multiplex PCR. TCRdb shows the sequencer as Illumina HiSeq 4000. To build TCR beta libraries, CDR3 regions were amplified by Arm-PCR using iRepertoire HTBI primers. TCRdb trimmed public reads at Q25 via fastp, called clones via MiXCR and kept in-frame beta chains. Rows are combined by CDR3 protein, so each entry shows the most common genes and DNA. Here the sample has 400,000 to 500,000 distinct CDR3 sequences; more than 13% occur a single time. Clones ranked in the top ten supply approximately 15% of the sample. In the paper's terms, the time point label means: newly diagnosed GD, antithyroid drugs for less than 3 months. For both TCR sequencing and RNA sequencing, RNA was extracted from PBMCs in TRIzol.

The same sample was also studied in work on T cells in Graves' hyperthyroidism and ophthalmopathy.

The material sequenced was peripheral blood mononuclear cells (PBMCs), taken at new diagnosis, from a patient treated with antithyroid drugs. Source of these receptors: a woman between 25 and 40 years old with Graves disease. Donor details come from another sample of the same person, matched by shared clones.

Only a few counts were recorded for this clonotype. The J gene is TRBJ1-4, the V gene TRBV28; possible D gene TRBD1, 6 bases. Germline V gene lookup returns CDR1 MDHEN and CDR2 SYDVKM. There are 15 residues in the CDR3. Trimming took 3 bases from V and 5 from J, leaving 13 bases between them. The CDR3 loop is CASSFFLRGNEKLFF. The CDR3 DNA reads as TGTGCCAGCAGTTTCTTCCTCAGGGGAAATGAAAAACTGTTTTTT.

This clonotype was observed many times. The chain has TRBV27 and TRBJ2-7, with D unclear. From germline, CDR1 is MNHEY and CDR2 SMNVEV (reference sequence). The CDR3 sequence is 13 residues long. Trimming pared 5 bases from V and 2 bases from J, leaving 10 bases between. In DNA, the CDR3 is TGTGCCAGCAGTCTGGGCGTTACCTACGAGCAGTACTTC. Translated: CASSLGVTYEQYF.

At least ten counts were recorded for this clonotype. A read error may produce the germline difference seen at one junction end. The rearrangement uses TRBV29-1 and TRBJ2-3; D may match TRBD1 or TRBD2 (5 bases each). Germline CDR1 and CDR2: SQVTM and ANQGSEA. This CDR3 is 13 amino acids long. For the CDR3, the DNA is TGCAGCGTGGAAGGTGGGACCACAGATACGCAGTATTTT. Its protein is CSVEGGTTDTQYF.

This clonotype was counted a few times. J is TRBJ1-5 and V is TRBV7-6; unclear D gene. Trimming left V 0 bases short and J 6 bases short, with 6 bases between. Germline assignment: CDR1 SGHVS and CDR2 FNYEAQ. This CDR3 is built from 13 residues. As DNA, the CDR3 is TGTGCCAGCAGCTTAGCGCTAAGTCAGCCCCAGCATTTT. Its translation is CASSLALSQPQHF.

At least ten counts were recorded for this clonotype. This chain connects TRBV30 to TRBJ1-6, with D hard to call. CDR1 GTSNPN and CDR2 SVGIG come from the germline V gene (reference sequence). This CDR3 spans 15 amino acids. V was shortened by 2 bases and J by 9 bases, with 17 bases between the two germline ends. CDR3 DNA: TGTGCCTGGAGTCGGCCGTTGGGTATTCGTTCACCCCTCCACTTT. Residues: CAWSRPLGIRSPLHF.

This clonotype has more than one count but fewer than ten. The rearrangement uses TRBV11-3 and TRBJ2-7; D unclear. Trimming cost V 6 bases and J 4 bases, with 10 bases left between them. CDR3 length: 12 amino acids. Germline values: CDR1 SGHNT, CDR2 YENEEA. CDR3 loop: CASSLLNYEQYF. The CDR3 nucleotides read TGTGCCAGCAGTCTTCTAAATTACGAGCAGTACTTC.

This clonotype was counted at least ten times. This chain connects TRBV30 to TRBJ2-1, with D possibly matching TRBD1 (7 bases). V was cut by 6 bases and J by 3 bases, with 15 bases left in between. The CDR3 spans 14 residues. Germline CDR1 GTSNPN, CDR2 SVGIG (reference sequence). CDR3 residues: CACSQGGSYNEQFF. The CDR3 nucleotides are TGTGCCTGCAGCCAGGGGGGTAGCTACAATGAGCAGTTCTTC.

In its sample, this clonotype was seen many times. The CDR3 region has the DNA TGTGCCTGGACTAAGGGGGCGAGTACCGAGCAGTACTTC. Its protein product is CAWTKGASTEQYF. The genes are TRBV30 and TRBJ2-7; 7 bases map to TRBD1. The CDR3 has 13 residues. J gave up 6 bases and V 4 bases, and 9 bases lay outside the gene matches. Germline loops: CDR1 GTSNPN, CDR2 SVGIG (reference sequence).

Worth noting for this clonotype: This may stem from a read error, because a much larger clone lies one nucleotide away. The chain uses TRBV28 and TRBJ2-1, with D unclear. V lost 3 bases to trimming and J lost 6 bases, with 12 bases between them. The length of the CDR3 is 14 residues. Germline V gene data show CDR1 as MDHEN and CDR2 as SYDVKM. The CDR3 here is CASSLESICNEQFF. The CDR3 DNA reads TGTGCCAGCAGTTTGGAGTCTATTTGCAATGAGCAGTTCTTC.

In this sample, this clonotype turned up a few times. The V and J genes are TRBV30 and TRBJ1-6, with 7 bases lining up with TRBD1. The CDR3 spans 16 residues. Germline V gene lookup returns CDR1 GTSNPN and CDR2 SVGIG (reference sequence). The junction had 5 bases not matched to a gene; V was cut back by 3 bases and J by 0 bases. CDR3 nucleotides: TGTGCCTGGAGATTGACAGGGAGCTCCTATAATTCACCCCTCCACTTT. Encoded protein: CAWRLTGSSYNSPLHF.

As DNA, the CDR3 is TGTGCCAGCAGCGCGGGACTTACAGATACGCAGTATTTT. Its translation: CASSAGLTDTQYF. The rearrangement links TRBV9 to TRBJ2-3, with a possible D match to TRBD2 (6 bases). Germline V lookup: CDR1 SGDLS, CDR2 YYNGEE. The V gene lost 3 bases and the J gene lost 3 bases, with 8 bases spanning the gap. This CDR3 spans 13 amino acids.

About this clonotype: This clone may be a read error of a much larger clone one base away. This is likely a read error, given that the CDR3 carries no conserved phenylalanine or tryptophan at its end. The CDR3 DNA reads as TGTGCCAGCAGGCATGGTGGAGGCTACACCCTC. This translates into CASRHGGGYTL. This chain links TRBV6-1 with TRBJ1-2; the D is unclear. The germline gives CDR1 MNHNS, CDR2 SASEGT. The germline V and J ends were trimmed by 6 bases and 8 bases, with 10 bases remaining between them. The CDR3 covers 11 residues.

The V gene is TRBV6-2 or TRBV6-3, the J gene TRBJ1-2; 7 nucleotides line up with TRBD1. Germline lookup yields CDR1 MNHEY and CDR2 SVGEGT. V shed 2 bases, J shed 7 bases, and the junction held 7 bases outside the gene matches. The CDR3 consists of 14 residues. Here the CDR3 reads CASSYRRQGGGYTF. The CDR3 nucleotides are TGTGCCAGCAGTTACCGTCGACAGGGTGGTGGCTACACCTTC.

The J gene is TRBJ1-1, the V gene TRBV14, with 7 bases matching TRBD1. Germline CDR1 reads SGHDN; CDR2 reads FVKESK. There are 13 residues in the CDR3. V shed 2 bases, J shed 11 bases, and the junction held 8 bases outside the gene matches. Written as DNA, the CDR3 is TGTGCCAGCAGCCAACGACAGGGTGGGTTCGCTTTCTTT. It encodes CASSQRQGGFAFF.